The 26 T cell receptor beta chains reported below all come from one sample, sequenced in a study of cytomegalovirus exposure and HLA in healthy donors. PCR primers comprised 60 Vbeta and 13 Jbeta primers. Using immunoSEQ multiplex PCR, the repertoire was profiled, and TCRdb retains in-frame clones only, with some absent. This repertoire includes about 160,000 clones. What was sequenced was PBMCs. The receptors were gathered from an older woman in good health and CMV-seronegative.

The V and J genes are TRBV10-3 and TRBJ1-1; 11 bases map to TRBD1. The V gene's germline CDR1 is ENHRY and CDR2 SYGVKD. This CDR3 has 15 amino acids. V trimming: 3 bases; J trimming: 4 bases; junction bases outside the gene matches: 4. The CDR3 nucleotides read TGTGCCATCAGTGATGCCGGGACAGGGGGCACTGAAGCTTTCTTT. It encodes CAISDAGTGGTEAFF.

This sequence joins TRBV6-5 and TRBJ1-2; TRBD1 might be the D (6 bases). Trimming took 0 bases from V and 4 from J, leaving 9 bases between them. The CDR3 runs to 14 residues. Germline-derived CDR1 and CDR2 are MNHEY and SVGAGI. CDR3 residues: CASSYSGAAYGYTF. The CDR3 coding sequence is TGTGCCAGCAGTTACTCGGGGGCAGCCTATGGCTACACCTTC.

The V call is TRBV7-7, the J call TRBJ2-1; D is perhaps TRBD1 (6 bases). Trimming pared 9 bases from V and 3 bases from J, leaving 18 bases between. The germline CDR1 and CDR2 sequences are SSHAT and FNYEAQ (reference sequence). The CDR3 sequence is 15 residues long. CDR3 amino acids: CASSQGTPLYNEQFF. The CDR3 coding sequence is TGTGCCAGTTCCCAAGGGACACCGCTCTACAATGAGCAGTTCTTC. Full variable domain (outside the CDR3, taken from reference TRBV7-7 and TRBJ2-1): GAGVSQSPRYKVTKRGQDVTLRCDPISSHATLYWYQQALGQGPEFLTYFNYEAQPDKSGLPSDRFSAERPEGSISTLTIQRTEQRDSAMYRCASSQGTPLYNEQFFGPGTRLTVL.

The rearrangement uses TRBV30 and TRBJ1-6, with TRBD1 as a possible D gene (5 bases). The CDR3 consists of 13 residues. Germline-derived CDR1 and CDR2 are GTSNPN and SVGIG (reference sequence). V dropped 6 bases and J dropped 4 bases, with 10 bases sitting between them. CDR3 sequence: CACRGEYNSPLHF. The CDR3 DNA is TGTGCCTGCCGGGGGGAGTATAATTCACCCCTCCACTTT.

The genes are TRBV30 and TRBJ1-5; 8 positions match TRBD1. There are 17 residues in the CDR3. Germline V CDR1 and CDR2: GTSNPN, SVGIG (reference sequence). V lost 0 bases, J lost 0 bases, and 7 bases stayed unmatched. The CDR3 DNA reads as TGTGCCTGGAGTGTTTCCCGGACAGGGAATAGCAATCAGCCCCAGCATTTT. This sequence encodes CAWSVSRTGNSNQPQHF.

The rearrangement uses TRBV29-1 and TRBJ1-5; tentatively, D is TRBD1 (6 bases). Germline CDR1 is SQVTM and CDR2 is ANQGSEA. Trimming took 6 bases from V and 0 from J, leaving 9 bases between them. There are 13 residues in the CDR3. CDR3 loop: CSVQGYSNQPQHF. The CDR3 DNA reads TGCAGCGTCCAGGGGTATAGCAATCAGCCCCAGCATTTT.

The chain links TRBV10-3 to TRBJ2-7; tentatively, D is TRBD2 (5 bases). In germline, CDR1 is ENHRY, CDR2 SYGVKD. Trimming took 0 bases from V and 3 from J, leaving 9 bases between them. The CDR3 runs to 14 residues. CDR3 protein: CAISESPSLYEQYF. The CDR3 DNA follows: TGTGCCATCAGTGAGTCCCCTAGCCTCTACGAGCAGTACTTC.

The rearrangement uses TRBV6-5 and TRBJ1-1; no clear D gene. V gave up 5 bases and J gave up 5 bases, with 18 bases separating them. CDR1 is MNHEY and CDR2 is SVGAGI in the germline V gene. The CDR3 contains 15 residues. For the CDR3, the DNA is TGTGCCAGCAGTAAACGGACTTTCCCCGGGACTGAAGCTTTCTTT. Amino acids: CASSKRTFPGTEAFF.

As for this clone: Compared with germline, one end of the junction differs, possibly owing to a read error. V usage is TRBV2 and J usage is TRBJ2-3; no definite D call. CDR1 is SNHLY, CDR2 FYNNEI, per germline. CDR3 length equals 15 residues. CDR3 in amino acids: CTSSLQSPGTDTQYF. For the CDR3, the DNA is TGTACCAGCAGTCTACAGAGCCCGGGCACAGATACGCAGTATTTT.

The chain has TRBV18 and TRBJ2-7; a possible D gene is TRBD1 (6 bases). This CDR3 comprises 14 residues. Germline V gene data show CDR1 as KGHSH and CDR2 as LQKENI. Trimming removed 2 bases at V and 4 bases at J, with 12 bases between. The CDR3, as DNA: TGTGCCAGCTCACCAGGGGGCGCGTCTTACGAGCAGTACTTC. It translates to CASSPGGASYEQYF.

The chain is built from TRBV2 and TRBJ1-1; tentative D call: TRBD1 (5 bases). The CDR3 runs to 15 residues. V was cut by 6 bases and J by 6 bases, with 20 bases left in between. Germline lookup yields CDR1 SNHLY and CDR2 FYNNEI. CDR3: CASSPPGGTGSEAFF. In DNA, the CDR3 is TGTGCCAGCAGCCCCCCGGGGGGGACCGGGTCTGAAGCTTTCTTT.

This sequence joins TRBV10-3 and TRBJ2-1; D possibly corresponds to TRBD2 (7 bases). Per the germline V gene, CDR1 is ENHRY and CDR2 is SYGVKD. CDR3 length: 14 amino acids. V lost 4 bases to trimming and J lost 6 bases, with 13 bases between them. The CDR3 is CAISGAGEGNEQFF. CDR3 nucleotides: TGTGCCATCAGTGGGGCAGGGGAGGGCAATGAGCAGTTCTTC.

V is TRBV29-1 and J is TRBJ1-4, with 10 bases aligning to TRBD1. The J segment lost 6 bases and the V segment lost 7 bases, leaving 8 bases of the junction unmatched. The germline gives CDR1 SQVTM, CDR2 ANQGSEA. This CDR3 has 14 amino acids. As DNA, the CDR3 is TGCAGCGCGGAGACAGGGGGCAAGGATGAAAAACTGTTTTTT. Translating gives CSAETGGKDEKLFF.

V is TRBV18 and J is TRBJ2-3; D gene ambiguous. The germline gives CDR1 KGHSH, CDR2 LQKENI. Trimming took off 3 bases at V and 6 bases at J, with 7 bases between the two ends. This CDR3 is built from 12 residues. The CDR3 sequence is CASSPILDTQYF. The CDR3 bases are TGTGCCAGCTCACCTATATTGGATACGCAGTATTTT.

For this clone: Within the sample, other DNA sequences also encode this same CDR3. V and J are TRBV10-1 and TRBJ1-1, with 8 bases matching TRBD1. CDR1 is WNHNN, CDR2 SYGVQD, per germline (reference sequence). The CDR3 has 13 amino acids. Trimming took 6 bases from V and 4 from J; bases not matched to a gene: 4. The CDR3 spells CASSETGGTEAFF. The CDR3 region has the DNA TGCGCCAGCAGCGAAACAGGGGGCACTGAAGCTTTCTTT.

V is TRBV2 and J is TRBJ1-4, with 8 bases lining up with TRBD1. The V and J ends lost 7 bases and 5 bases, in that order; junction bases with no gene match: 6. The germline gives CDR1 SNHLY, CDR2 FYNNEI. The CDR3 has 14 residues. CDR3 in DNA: TGTGCCAGCAACACAGGGGGAGCGAATGAAAAACTGTTTTTT. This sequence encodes CASNTGGANEKLFF. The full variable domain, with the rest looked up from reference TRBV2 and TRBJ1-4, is EPEVTQTPSHQVTQMGQEVILRCVPISNHLYFYWYRQILGQKVEFLVSFYNNEISEKSEIFDDQFSVERPDGSNFTLKIRSTKLEDSAMYFCASNTGGANEKLFFGSGTQLSVL.

CDR3 amino acids: CASSKRGGLNEQFF. CDR3 bases: TGTGCCAGCAGCAAGAGAGGCGGTTTGAATGAGCAGTTCTTC. J is TRBJ2-1 and V is TRBV11-2; D uncertain. CDR1 is SGHAT and CDR2 is FQNNGV in the germline V gene. This CDR3 spans 14 amino acids. Trimming stripped 5 bases from V and 7 bases from J, with 15 bases between.

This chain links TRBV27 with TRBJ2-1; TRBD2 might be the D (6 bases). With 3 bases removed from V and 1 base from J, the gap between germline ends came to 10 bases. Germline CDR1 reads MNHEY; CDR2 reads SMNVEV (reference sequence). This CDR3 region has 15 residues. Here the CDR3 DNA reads TGTGCCAGCAGTTTCGGGGGTATTTCCTACAATGAGCAGTTCTTC. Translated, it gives CASSFGGISYNEQFF.

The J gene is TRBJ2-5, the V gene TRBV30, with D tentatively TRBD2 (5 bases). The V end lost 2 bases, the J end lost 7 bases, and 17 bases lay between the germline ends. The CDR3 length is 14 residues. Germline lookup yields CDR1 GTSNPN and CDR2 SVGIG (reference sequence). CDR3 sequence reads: CAWSLRTGKATQYF. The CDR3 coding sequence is TGTGCCTGGAGTCTTCGGACGGGAAAAGCGACCCAGTACTTC.

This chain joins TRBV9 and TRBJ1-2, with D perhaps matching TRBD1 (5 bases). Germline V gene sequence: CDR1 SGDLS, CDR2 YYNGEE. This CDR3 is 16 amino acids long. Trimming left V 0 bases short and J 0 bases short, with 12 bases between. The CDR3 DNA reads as TGTGCCAGCAGCGTAGGGCGGACAAGAGCTAACTATGGCTACACCTTC. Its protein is CASSVGRTRANYGYTF. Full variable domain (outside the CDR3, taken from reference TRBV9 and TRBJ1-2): DSGVTQTPKHLITATGQRVTLRCSPRSGDLSVYWYQQSLDQGLQFLIQYYNGEERAKGNILERFSAQQFPDLHSELNLSSLELGDSALYFCASSVGRTRANYGYTFGSGTRLTVV.

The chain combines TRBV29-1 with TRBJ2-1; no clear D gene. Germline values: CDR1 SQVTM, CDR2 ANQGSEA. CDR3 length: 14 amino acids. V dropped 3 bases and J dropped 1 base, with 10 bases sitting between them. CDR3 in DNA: TGCAGCGTTGAGAGGCGTGAATCCTACAATGAGCAGTTCTTC. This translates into CSVERRESYNEQFF.

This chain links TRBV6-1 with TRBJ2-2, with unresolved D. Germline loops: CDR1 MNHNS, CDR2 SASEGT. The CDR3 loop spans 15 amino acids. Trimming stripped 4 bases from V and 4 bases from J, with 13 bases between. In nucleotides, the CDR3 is TGTGCCAGCAGTGTTGCCCGTAGAACCACCGGGGAGCTGTTTTTT. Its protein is CASSVARRTTGELFF.

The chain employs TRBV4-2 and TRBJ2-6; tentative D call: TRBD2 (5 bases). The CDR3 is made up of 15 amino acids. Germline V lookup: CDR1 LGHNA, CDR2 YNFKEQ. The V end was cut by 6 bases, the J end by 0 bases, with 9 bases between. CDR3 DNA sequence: TGTGCCAGCAGTCCGGGGTCCTCTGGGGCCAACGTCCTGACTTTC. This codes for CASSPGSSGANVLTF.

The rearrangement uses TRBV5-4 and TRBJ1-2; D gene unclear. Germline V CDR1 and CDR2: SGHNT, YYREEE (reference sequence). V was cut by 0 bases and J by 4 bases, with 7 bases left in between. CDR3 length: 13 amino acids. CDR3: CASSLVEAYGYTF. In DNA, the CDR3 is TGTGCCAGCAGCTTGGTAGAGGCCTATGGCTACACCTTC.

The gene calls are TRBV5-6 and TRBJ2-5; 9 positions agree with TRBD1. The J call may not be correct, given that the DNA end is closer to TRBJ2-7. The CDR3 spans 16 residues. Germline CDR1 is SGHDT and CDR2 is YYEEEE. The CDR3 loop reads CASSSVGTGRTYEQYF. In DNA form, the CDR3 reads TGTGCCAGCAGCTCTGTTGGGACAGGGAGAACCTACGAGCAGTACTTC.

CDR3 in amino acids: CASDRGRAGDTQYF. The CDR3 DNA follows: TGTGCCAGCGACCGCGGGAGGGCCGGAGATACGCAGTATTTT. V is TRBV6-6 and J is TRBJ2-3; TRBD2 matches at 9 bases. Germline-derived CDR1 and CDR2 are MNHNY and SVGAGI (reference sequence). V shed 8 bases and J 5 bases; nucleotides not matched to a gene: 8. The length of the CDR3 is 14 residues.